One TCR beta chain is described in this entry. What it binds is not known. This sample was taken from a study of human thymus T cells. The study's findings and limits: Among thymic and blood repertoires, usage of V and J genes appeared biased.

The data were produced by immunoSEQ multiplex PCR, yet TCRdb's version contains in-frame clones alone and is incomplete. The sample holds tens of thousands of clones, around 93% seen once. The V gene's germline CDR1 is SGHNT and CDR2 YYREEE (reference sequence). This CDR3 has 15 amino acids. The V end was cut by 0 bases, the J end by 5 bases, with 9 bases between. This chain uses TRBV5-4 with TRBJ1-6; the D is unclear. The TCR sequence derives from a girl under three years old with a congenital heart defect but otherwise immunologically healthy. Sequencing was done on a sample of blood. CDR3 amino acids: CASSLAGSHNSPLHF. For the CDR3, the DNA is TGTGCCAGCAGCTTGGCGGGGTCTCATAATTCACCCCTCCACTTT.